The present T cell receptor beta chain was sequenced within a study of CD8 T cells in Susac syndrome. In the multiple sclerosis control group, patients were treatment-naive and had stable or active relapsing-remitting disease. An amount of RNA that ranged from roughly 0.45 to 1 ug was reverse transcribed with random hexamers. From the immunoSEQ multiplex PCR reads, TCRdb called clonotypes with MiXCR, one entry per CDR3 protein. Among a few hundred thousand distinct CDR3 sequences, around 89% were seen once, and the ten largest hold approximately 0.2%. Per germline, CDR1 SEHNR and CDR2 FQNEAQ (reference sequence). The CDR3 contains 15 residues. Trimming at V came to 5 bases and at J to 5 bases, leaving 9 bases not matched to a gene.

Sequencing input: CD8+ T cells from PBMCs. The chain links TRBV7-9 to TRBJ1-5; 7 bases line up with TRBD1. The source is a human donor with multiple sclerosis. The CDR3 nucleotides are TGTGCCAGCAGCGAATTACAGGGGACCGATCAGCCCCAGCATTTT. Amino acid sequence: CASSELQGTDQPQHF.